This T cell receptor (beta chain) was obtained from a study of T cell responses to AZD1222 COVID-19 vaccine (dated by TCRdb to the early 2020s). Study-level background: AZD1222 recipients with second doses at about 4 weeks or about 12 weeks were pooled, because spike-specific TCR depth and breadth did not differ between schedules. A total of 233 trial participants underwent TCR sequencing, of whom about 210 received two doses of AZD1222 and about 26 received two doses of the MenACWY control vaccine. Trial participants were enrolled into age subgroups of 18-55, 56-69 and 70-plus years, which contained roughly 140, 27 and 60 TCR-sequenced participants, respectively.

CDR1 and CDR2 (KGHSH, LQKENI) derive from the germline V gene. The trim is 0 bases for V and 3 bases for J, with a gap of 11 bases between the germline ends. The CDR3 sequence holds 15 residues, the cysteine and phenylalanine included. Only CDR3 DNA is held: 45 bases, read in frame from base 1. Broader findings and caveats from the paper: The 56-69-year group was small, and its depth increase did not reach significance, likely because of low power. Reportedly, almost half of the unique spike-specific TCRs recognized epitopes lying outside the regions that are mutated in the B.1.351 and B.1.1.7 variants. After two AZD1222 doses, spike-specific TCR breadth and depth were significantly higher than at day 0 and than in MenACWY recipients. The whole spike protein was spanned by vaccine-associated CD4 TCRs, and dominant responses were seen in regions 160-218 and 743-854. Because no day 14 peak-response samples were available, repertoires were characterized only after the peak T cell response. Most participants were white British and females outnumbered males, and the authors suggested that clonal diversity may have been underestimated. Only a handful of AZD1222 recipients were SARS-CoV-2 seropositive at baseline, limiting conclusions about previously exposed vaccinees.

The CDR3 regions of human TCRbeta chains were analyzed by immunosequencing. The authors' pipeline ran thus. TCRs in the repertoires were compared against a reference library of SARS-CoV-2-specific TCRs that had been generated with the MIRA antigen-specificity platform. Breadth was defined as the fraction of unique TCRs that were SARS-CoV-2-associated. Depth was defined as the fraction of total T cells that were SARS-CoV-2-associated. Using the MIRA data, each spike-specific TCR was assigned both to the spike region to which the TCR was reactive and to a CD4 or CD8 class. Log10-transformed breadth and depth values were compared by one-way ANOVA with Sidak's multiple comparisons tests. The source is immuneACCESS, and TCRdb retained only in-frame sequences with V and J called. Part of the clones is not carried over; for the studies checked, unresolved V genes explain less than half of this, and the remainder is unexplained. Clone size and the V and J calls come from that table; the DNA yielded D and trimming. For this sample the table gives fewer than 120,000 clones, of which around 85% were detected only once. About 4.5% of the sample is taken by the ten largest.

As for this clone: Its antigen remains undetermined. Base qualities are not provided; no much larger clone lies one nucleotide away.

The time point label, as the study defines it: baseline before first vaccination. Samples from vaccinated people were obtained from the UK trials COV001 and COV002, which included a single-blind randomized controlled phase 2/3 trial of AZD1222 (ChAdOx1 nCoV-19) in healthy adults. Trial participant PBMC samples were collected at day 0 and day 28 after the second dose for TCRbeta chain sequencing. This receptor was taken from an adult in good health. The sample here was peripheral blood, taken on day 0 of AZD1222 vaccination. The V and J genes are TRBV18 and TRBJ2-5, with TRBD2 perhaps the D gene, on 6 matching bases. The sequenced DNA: TGTGCCAGCTCACCACCCTGGGGAGGAGAAGAGACCCAGTACTTC. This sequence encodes CASSPPWGGEETQYF. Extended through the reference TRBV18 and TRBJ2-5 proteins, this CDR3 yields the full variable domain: NAGVMQNPRHLVRRRGQEARLRCSPMKGHSHVYWYRQLPEEGLKFMVYLQKENIIDESGMPKERFSAEFPKEGPSILRIQQVVRGDSAAYFCASSPPWGGEETQYFGPGTRLLVL.